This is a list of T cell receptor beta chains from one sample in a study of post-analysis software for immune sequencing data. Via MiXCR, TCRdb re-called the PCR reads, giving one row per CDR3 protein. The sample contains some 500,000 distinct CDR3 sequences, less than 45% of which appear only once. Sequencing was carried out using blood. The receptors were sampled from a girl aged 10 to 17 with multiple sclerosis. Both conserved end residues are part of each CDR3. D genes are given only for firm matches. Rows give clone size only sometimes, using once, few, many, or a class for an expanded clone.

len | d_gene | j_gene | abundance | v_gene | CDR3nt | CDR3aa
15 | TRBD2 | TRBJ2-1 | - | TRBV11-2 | TGTGCCAGCAGCTTAGCGGGAGGAACAGGCGATGAGCAGTTCTTC | CASSLAGGTGDEQFF
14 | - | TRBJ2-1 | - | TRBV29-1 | TGCAGCGTTGTAGACCCTAGAGGAGTCAATGAGCAGTTCTTC | CSVVDPRGVNEQFF
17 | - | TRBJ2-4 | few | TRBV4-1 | TGCGCCAGCAGCCAGGGAGGAGGCGGGGTGGCCAAAAACATTCAGTACTTC | CASSQGGGGVAKNIQYF
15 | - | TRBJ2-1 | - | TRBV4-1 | TGCGCCAGCAGCCAGGGTAGGCCCCAATACAATGGGCAGTTCTTC | CASSQGRPQYNGQFF
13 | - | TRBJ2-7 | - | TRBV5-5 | TGTGCCAGCAGCTCCGGCCCCGTGAAAGAGCAGTACTTC | CASSSGPVKEQYF
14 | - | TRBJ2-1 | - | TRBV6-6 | TGTGCCAGCATCAAGGGGTCTTCCCACAATGAGCAGTTCTTC | CASIKGSSHNEQFF
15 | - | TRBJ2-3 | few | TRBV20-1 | TGCAGTGCTAGAGATGTCAGGGGATTTCCAGATACGCAGTATTTT | CSARDVRGFPDTQYF
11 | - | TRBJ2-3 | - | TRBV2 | TGTGCCACCGGAAGCACAGATACGCAGTATTTT | CATGSTDTQYF
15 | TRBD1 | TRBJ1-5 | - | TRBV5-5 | TGTGCCAGCAGCTTTTTAGGACAGGGACTCGTGACCCAGCATTTT | CASSFLGQGLVTQHF
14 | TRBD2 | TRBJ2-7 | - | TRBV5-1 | TGCGCCACGGCGGGAACTAGCGGTAGGGGAGAGCAGTACTTC | CATAGTSGRGEQYF
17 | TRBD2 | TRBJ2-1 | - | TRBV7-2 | TGTGCCAGCAGCTTAACCCTACTAGCGGGAGGCTACAATGAGCAGTTCTTC | CASSLTLLAGGYNEQFF
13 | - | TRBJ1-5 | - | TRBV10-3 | TGTGCCATCAGGCCAGGGCCGGGTCAGCCCCAGCATTTT | CAIRPGPGQPQHF
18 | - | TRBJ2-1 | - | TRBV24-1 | TGTGCCACCAGTGACCCCGACATGGAGGGGGCATCCTACAATGAGCAGTTCTTC | CATSDPDMEGASYNEQFF
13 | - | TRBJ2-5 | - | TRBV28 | TGTACCAGCTCGAACGGACAGCAAGAGACCCAGTACTTC | CTSSNGQQETQYF
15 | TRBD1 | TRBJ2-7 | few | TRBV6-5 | TGTGCCAGCAGTTACCGACAGGGGACCCTCTACGAGCAGTACTTC | CASSYRQGTLYEQYF
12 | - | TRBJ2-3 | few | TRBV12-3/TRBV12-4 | TGTGCCAGCAGTTCTGTAGCGGATACGCAGTATTTT | CASSSVADTQYF
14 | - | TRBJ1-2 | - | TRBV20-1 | TGCAGTGCTAGAGATATGGCAGCTAACTATGGCTACACCTTC | CSARDMAANYGYTF
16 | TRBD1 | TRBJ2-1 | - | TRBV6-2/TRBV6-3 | TGTGCCAGCAGACCCCCGGGGACAGGGGGACACAATGAGCAGTTCTTC | CASRPPGTGGHNEQFF
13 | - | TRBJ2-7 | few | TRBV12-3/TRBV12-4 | TGTGCCAGCAGTTGGGGGACGGGCTACGAGCAGTACTTC | CASSWGTGYEQYF
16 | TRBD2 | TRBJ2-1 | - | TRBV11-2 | TGTGCCAGCAGCCCTGCACCGGGACTAGCGGGAAGTGAGCAGTTCTTC | CASSPAPGLAGSEQFF
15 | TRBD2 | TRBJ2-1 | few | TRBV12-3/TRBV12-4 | TGTGCCAGCACCCCCAGACTAGCGGGAGGGGTCTGGCAGTTCTTC | CASTPRLAGGVWQFF
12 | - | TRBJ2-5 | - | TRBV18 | TGTGCCAGCTCAGGCGGGGAAGAGACCCAGTACTTC | CASSGGEETQYF
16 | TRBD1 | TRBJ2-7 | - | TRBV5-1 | TGCGCCAGCAGCTGGGGGGACAGGAGCTTCTACAATGAGCAGTACTTC | CASSWGDRSFYNEQYF
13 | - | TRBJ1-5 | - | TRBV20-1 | TGCAGTGCCCGCCCCAGAGGTAATCAGCCCCAGCATTTT | CSARPRGNQPQHF
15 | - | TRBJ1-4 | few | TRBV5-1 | TGCGCCAGCAGCTTGATGGGGCCGACTAATGAAAAACTGTTTTTT | CASSLMGPTNEKLFF
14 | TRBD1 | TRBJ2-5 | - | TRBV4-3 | TGCGCCAGCAGCCAAGGAGGGACAGGTTCGACCCAGTACTTC | CASSQGGTGSTQYF
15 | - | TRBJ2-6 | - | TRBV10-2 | TGCGCCAGCACCGAGCGAGGTCATGGGGCCAACGTCCTGACTTTC | CASTERGHGANVLTF
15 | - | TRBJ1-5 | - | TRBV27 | TGTGCCAGCAGTTTAAAGGCAGGCCTCAATCAGCCCCAGCATTTT | CASSLKAGLNQPQHF
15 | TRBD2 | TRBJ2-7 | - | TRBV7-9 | TGTGCCAGCAGCTTGGACGGGAGGAATAACTACGAGCAGTACTTC | CASSLDGRNNYEQYF
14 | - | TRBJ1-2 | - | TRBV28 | TGTGCCAGCAATGACCTGGGACCGCAATATGGCTACACCTTC | CASNDLGPQYGYTF
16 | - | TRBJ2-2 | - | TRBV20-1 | TGCAGTGCTAGAGGATTAGAGGGGGACATTTCCGGGGAGCTGTTTTTT | CSARGLEGDISGELFF
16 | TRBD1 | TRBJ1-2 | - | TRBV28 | TGTGCCAGCAGTCCCGGGACAGGGGTATACGGCTATGGCTACACCTTC | CASSPGTGVYGYGYTF
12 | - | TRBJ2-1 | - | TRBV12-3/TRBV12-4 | TGTGCCAGCAGTTTAATTCCCAACGAGCAGTTCTTC | CASSLIPNEQFF
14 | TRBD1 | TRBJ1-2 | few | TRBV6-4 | TGTGCCAGCAGTGAGGGGACAGGGCTCTATGGCTACACCTTC | CASSEGTGLYGYTF
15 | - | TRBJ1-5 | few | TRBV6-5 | TGTGCCAGCAGTTACTCTGGACGGGGGGATCAGCCCCAGCATTTT | CASSYSGRGDQPQHF
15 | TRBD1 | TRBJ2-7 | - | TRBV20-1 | TGCAGTGCTCCTGGACAGGGGGCGAGCTCCTACGAGCAGTACTTC | CSAPGQGASSYEQYF
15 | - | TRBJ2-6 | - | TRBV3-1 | TGTGCCAGCAGTTCCACATACTCTGGGGCCAACGTCCTGACTTTC | CASSSTYSGANVLTF
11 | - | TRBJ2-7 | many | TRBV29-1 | TGCAGCTTCAGGAAAGACTACGAGCAGTACTTC | CSFRKDYEQYF
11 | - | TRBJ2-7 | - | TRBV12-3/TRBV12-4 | TGTGCCAGCAGTTTTTTGAACGAGCAGTACTTC | CASSFLNEQYF
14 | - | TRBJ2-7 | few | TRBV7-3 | TGTGCCAGCAGCTCGGACTCATCGTCGGGCGAGCAGTACTTC | CASSSDSSSGEQYF
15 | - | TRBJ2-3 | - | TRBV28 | TGTGCCAGCAAAGGGGAGACCCCTAGCACAGATACGCAGTATTTT | CASKGETPSTDTQYF
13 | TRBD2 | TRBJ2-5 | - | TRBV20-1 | TGCAGTGCTAGCTCTAGCGGGGGAGAGACCCAGTACTTC | CSASSSGGETQYF
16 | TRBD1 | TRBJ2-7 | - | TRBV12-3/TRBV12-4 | TGTGCCAGCACTCAAGGGGACAGGTCTCCCTCCTACGAGCAGTACTTC | CASTQGDRSPSYEQYF
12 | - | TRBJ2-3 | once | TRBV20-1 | TGCAGCGCCTCGTTAGGGGGAGATACGCAGTATTTT | CSASLGGDTQYF
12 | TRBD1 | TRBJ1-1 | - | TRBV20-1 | TGCAGTGCCTGCCAGGGGGACACTGAAGCTTTCTTT | CSACQGDTEAFF
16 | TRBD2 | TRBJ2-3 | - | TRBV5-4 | TGTGCCAGCAGCTTTGGGACTAGCGGGAGCGCAGATACGCAGTATTTT | CASSFGTSGSADTQYF
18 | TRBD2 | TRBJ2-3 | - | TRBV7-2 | TGTGCCAGCAGCACCCCCTTAGCGGGAGGGCCTAGTAGAGATACGCAGTATTTT | CASSTPLAGGPSRDTQYF
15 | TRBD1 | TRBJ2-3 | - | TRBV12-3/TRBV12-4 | TGTGCCAGCAGCCGAGGCGGGACAGGGTCAGATACGCAGTATTTT | CASSRGGTGSDTQYF
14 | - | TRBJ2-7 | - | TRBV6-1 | TGTGCCAGCAGTGAAGAACGTGCAACCTACGAGCAGTACTTC | CASSEERATYEQYF
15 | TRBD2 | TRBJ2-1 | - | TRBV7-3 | TGTGCCAGCAGCTTAGCGGGAGCCACCTACAATGAGCAGTTCTTC | CASSLAGATYNEQFF
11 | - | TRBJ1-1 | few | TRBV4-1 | TGCGCCAGCAGCCAAGAGCTTGAAGCTTTCTTT | CASSQELEAFF
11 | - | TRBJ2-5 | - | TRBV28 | TGTGCCAGCAGTTCAGGCTGGACCCAGTACTTC | CASSSGWTQYF
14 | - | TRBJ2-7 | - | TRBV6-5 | TGTGCCAGCAGGGGCGGCGGGGCTTGGGACGAGCAGTACTTC | CASRGGGAWDEQYF
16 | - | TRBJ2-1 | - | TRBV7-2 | TGTGCCAGCAGCTTAGAAGGCAGGGGCGTATCGGATGAGCAGTTCTTC | CASSLEGRGVSDEQFF
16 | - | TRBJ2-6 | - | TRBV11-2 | TGTGCCAGCAGCTTAGCCGGCAAGGCTGGGGCCAACGTCCTGACTTTC | CASSLAGKAGANVLTF
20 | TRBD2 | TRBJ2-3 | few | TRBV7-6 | TGTGCCAGCAGCTTAGATACCCCGGGGAGTAGCGGGAGCGACACATATACGCAGTATTTT | CASSLDTPGSSGSDTYTQYF
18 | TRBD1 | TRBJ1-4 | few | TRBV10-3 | TGTGCCATCAGTGAGTCCCGGACAGGGCTGGCAACTAATGAAAAACTGTTTTTT | CAISESRTGLATNEKLFF
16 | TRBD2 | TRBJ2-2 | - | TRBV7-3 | TGTGCCAGCAGCTCCTTCGCTAGCGGGAGCACCGGGGAGCTGTTTTTT | CASSSFASGSTGELFF
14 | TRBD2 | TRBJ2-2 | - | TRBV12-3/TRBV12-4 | TGTGCCAGCGGCACTAGCGGGAGCGCCGGGGAGCTGTTTTTT | CASGTSGSAGELFF
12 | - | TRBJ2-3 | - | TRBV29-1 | TGCAGCGTTGTAAACGCCGACGGTACGCAGTATTTT | CSVVNADGTQYF